The present T cell receptor beta chain was sequenced within a study of blood T cell repertoires in COVID-19. Between the trimmed V and J ends, which lost 6 bases and 0 bases, there was a span of 12 bases. Germline CDR1 is MDHEN and CDR2 is SYDVKM. The CDR3 is 15 residues long. Data came from immunoSEQ multiplex PCR; TCRdb stores just in-frame clones and leaves some out. The data contain 120,000 to 150,000 clones, 82% of them singletons. This clone was recorded only once. Sequencing was performed on peripheral blood. This TCR derives from a woman at least 80 years old with acute or convalescent COVID-19. This chain links TRBV28 with TRBJ1-5, with D perhaps matching TRBD1 (6 bases). Written as DNA, the CDR3 is TGTGCCAGCAGATTGACAGGATATAGCAATCAGCCCCAGCATTTT. Translating gives CASRLTGYSNQPQHF.